Each of the 23 T cell receptor beta chains below was sequenced from the same sample in a study of T cell responses to AZD1222 COVID-19 vaccine. Data came from immunoSEQ multiplex PCR; TCRdb stores just in-frame clones and leaves some out. The table records 95,000 to 100,000 clones, 80% to 90% of them present only once. The source was peripheral blood, collected 28 days after the second AZD1222 dose. The source is an adult who received the AZD1222 COVID-19 vaccine.

The chain employs TRBV7-3 and TRBJ1-1, with 8 positions matching TRBD1. Germline values: CDR1 SGHTA, CDR2 FQGTGA. With V trimmed by 5 bases and J by 4 bases, 9 bases remained unmatched. The CDR3 has 15 amino acids. CDR3 region: CASSATGVEGTEAFF. The CDR3 DNA follows: TGTGCCAGCAGCGCGACAGGGGTAGAGGGCACTGAAGCTTTCTTT.

This chain connects TRBV4-3 to TRBJ2-1; D ambiguous. Trimming took 3 bases from V and 6 from J, leaving 15 bases between them. This CDR3 has 15 residues. From germline, CDR1 is LGHNA and CDR2 YSLEER. The CDR3 protein is CASSQNRVGFNEQFF. In DNA, the CDR3 is TGCGCCAGCAGCCAGAATAGAGTCGGCTTCAATGAGCAGTTCTTC.

This chain connects TRBV28 to TRBJ1-5; perhaps TRBD1 as D (5 bases). Trimming pared 6 bases from V and 9 bases from J, leaving 21 bases between. The germline gives CDR1 MDHEN, CDR2 SYDVKM. The CDR3 runs to 15 residues. CDR3 in amino acids: CASSQVSTRGGPQHF. The CDR3 bases are TGTGCCAGCAGCCAAGTGTCCACCCGTGGGGGGCCCCAGCATTTT.

This clone was counted a single time. V usage is TRBV9 and J usage is TRBJ2-7; the D gene is possibly TRBD2 (6 bases). Per the germline V gene, CDR1 is SGDLS and CDR2 is YYNGEE. V dropped 0 bases and J dropped 7 bases, with 11 bases sitting between them. The CDR3 is made up of 13 amino acids. The CDR3 nucleotides are TGTGCCAGCAGCGTAGCTCCTGGGGGGGAGCAGTACTTC. As protein: CASSVAPGGEQYF. Filled out from reference TRBV9 and TRBJ2-7, the complete variable domain reads DSGVTQTPKHLITATGQRVTLRCSPRSGDLSVYWYQQSLDQGLQFLIQYYNGEERAKGNILERFSAQQFPDLHSELNLSSLELGDSALYFCASSVAPGGEQYFGPGTRLTVT.

The chain recombines TRBV30 with TRBJ2-7, with D tentatively TRBD1 (6 bases). Germline-derived CDR1 and CDR2 are GTSNPN and SVGIG (reference sequence). The CDR3 covers 12 residues. V lost 4 bases and J 2 bases, leaving 9 bases between the germline ends. CDR3 DNA: TGTGCCTGGACCAGGGGAGCCTACGAGCAGTACTTC. Translated, it gives CAWTRGAYEQYF.

V is TRBV5-1 and J is TRBJ2-5; D ambiguous. Germline loops: CDR1 SGHRS, CDR2 YFSETQ. CDR3 length: 14 residues. With 1 base removed from V and 5 bases from J, the gap between germline ends came to 12 bases. The CDR3 nucleotides read TGCGCCAGCAGCTTGTTTACCAGGACCGAGACCCAGTACTTC. Its protein is CASSLFTRTETQYF.

V gene TRBV3-1 (or the pseudogene TRBV3-2) combines with J gene TRBJ2-7; weak D call: TRBD2 (5 bases). V was trimmed by 4 bases and J by 1 base, leaving 11 bases between them. This CDR3 has 14 residues. Looked up from germline, CDR1 is LGHDT and CDR2 is YNNKEL (reference sequence). CDR3 sequence: CASSLTRGSYEQYF. CDR3 nucleotide sequence: TGTGCCAGCAGCCTCACTCGGGGTTCCTACGAGCAGTACTTC.

V usage is TRBV2 and J usage is TRBJ2-7; 7 nucleotides line up with TRBD1. J lost 2 bases, V lost 6 bases, and 7 bases had no gene match. Germline V gene data show CDR1 as SNHLY and CDR2 as FYNNEI. This CDR3 spans 14 amino acids. The CDR3 here is CASRTGQPPYEQYF. The CDR3 DNA sequence: TGTGCCAGCAGAACGGGACAGCCTCCCTACGAGCAGTACTTC.

This clone was picked up one time. The chain links TRBV29-1 to TRBJ2-5, with unresolved D. With 4 bases removed from V and 1 base from J, the gap between germline ends came to 7 bases. Germline-derived CDR1 and CDR2 are SQVTM and ANQGSEA. The length of the CDR3 is 12 residues. For the CDR3, the DNA is TGCAGCGTTGTTGTACCCCAAGAGACCCAGTACTTC. It is translated as CSVVVPQETQYF.

The rearrangement uses TRBV5-4 and TRBJ1-1; a possible D gene is TRBD1 (6 bases). Germline assignment: CDR1 SGHNT and CDR2 YYREEE (reference sequence). Trimming left V 3 bases short and J 6 bases short, with 15 bases between. The length of the CDR3 is 14 residues. The CDR3 nucleotides read TGTGCCAGCAGCTCTACAGGGATTTGGGCTGAAGCTTTCTTT. Translation: CASSSTGIWAEAFF.

This rearrangement joins TRBV7-9 to TRBJ1-1; D is unresolved. This CDR3 has 13 amino acids. Germline V lookup: CDR1 SEHNR, CDR2 FQNEAQ (reference sequence). The germline V and J ends were trimmed by 4 bases and 3 bases, with 9 bases remaining between them. CDR3 sequence: CASSSDVDTEAFF. CDR3 nucleotides: TGTGCCAGCAGCTCTGATGTCGACACTGAAGCTTTCTTT.

The J gene is TRBJ2-5, the V gene TRBV15; 7 bases align to TRBD2. The ends lost 2 bases at V and 2 bases at J; junction bases unmatched: 8. The CDR3 has 16 residues. Germline lookup yields CDR1 LNHNV and CDR2 YYDKDF (reference sequence). The CDR3 DNA is TGTGCCACCAGCAGATCGGGCGGGGGTCGGCAAGAGACCCAGTACTTC. The encoded protein is CATSRSGGGRQETQYF.

With respect to this clone: The sample holds other DNA sequences that translate to the same CDR3. The chain has TRBV12-3 or TRBV12-4 and TRBJ1-1; tentative D call: TRBD1 (5 bases). V dropped 2 bases and J dropped 1 base, with 5 bases sitting between them. The CDR3 spans 13 residues. DNA for the CDR3: TGTGCCAGCAGTTTAACAGGGAACACTGAAGCTTTCTTT. It yields the protein CASSLTGNTEAFF.

This chain links TRBV19 with TRBJ1-3; perhaps TRBD1 as D (5 bases). V lost 0 bases, J lost 2 bases, and 8 bases lay in between. CDR1 and CDR2 (germline): LNHDA, SQIVND (reference sequence). The CDR3 has 15 amino acids. This chain's CDR3 is CASSIDGAAGNTIYF. In nucleotides, the CDR3 is TGTGCCAGTAGTATAGATGGGGCTGCTGGAAACACCATATATTTT.

This sequence joins TRBV7-2 and TRBJ2-3; D tentatively fits TRBD1 or TRBD2 (5 bases each). The CDR3 spans 17 residues. Germline CDR1 SGHTA, CDR2 FQGNSA. Trimming shortened V by 2 bases and J by 0 bases, and 15 bases separated the two germline ends. This chain's CDR3 is CASSLTLTGLSTDTQYF. The CDR3 DNA is TGTGCCAGCAGCTTAACGCTAACGGGGCTGAGCACAGATACGCAGTATTTT.

The CDR3 nucleotides read TGTGCCAGCAGTTCCGGGGGGCAGGCGTATGGCTACACCTTC. The encoded protein is CASSSGGQAYGYTF. The V and J genes are TRBV27 and TRBJ1-2; perhaps TRBD1 as D (6 bases). This CDR3 has 14 residues. The germline V gene has CDR1 MNHEY and CDR2 SMNVEV (reference sequence). Between the trimmed V and J ends, which lost 4 bases and 5 bases, there was a span of 14 bases.

The rearrangement uses TRBV27 and TRBJ1-2; a weak D match, TRBD1 (6 bases). CDR1 MNHEY and CDR2 SMNVEV come from the germline V gene (reference sequence). Trimming took off 3 bases at V and 8 bases at J, with 13 bases between the two ends. CDR3 length equals 13 residues. The DNA for the CDR3 is TGTGCCAGCAGTTTGCGCGAGGGGGACGGCTACACCTTC. Amino acids: CASSLREGDGYTF.

The chain is built from TRBV21-1 and TRBJ2-3. TRBV21-1 counts as a pseudogene. CDR3 length: 15 residues. The CDR3 DNA follows: TGTGCCAGCAGCAATCGTGGAAACTCCACAGATACGCAGTATTTT. Translation: CASSNRGNSTDTQYF.

V and J are TRBV29-1 and TRBJ1-2; no reliable D call. Germline lookup yields CDR1 SQVTM and CDR2 ANQGSEA. Trimming pared 4 bases from V and 1 base from J, leaving 10 bases between. The CDR3 covers 13 residues. CDR3 DNA sequence: TGCAGCGTTGGGATACAGTTTAACTATGGCTACACCTTC. It encodes CSVGIQFNYGYTF.

The V and J genes are TRBV7-3 and TRBJ2-5; a weak D match, TRBD1 (6 bases). This CDR3 spans 13 amino acids. In germline, CDR1 is SGHTA, CDR2 FQGTGA. Trimming removed 4 bases from V and 4 bases from J, with 10 bases in between. The CDR3, as DNA: TGTGCCAGCAGCTACAGGGAAGGAGAGACCCAGTACTTC. This encodes CASSYREGETQYF. Complete variable domain (other parts from reference TRBV7-3 and TRBJ2-5): GAGVSQTPSNKVTEKGKYVELRCDPISGHTALYWYRQSLGQGPEFLIYFQGTGAADDSGLPNDRFFAVRPEGSVSTLKIQRTERGDSAVYLCASSYREGETQYFGPGTRLLVL.

The J gene is TRBJ2-5, the V gene TRBV6-5; no definite D call. The V gene lost 5 bases and the J gene lost 0 bases, with 10 bases spanning the gap. The CDR3 covers 14 residues. The germline CDR1 and CDR2 sequences are MNHEY and SVGAGI. This CDR3 reads CASSRSRYQETQYF. The CDR3, as DNA: TGTGCCAGCAGTCGCTCGAGGTACCAAGAGACCCAGTACTTC.

The CDR3 nucleotides are TGTGCCAGCAGTTTTTTCGGGACAGGAGGCGAGCAGTACTTC. Amino acids: CASSFFGTGGEQYF. The V call is TRBV27, the J call TRBJ2-7; 8 nucleotides align to TRBD1. Looked up from germline, CDR1 is MNHEY and CDR2 is SMNVEV (reference sequence). Losses at the gene ends were 3 bases for V and 6 bases for J; bases not matched to a gene: 7. The CDR3 consists of 14 residues.

The chain uses TRBV4-1 and TRBJ1-4; the D gene is possibly TRBD1 (6 bases). The CDR3 runs to 14 residues. Trimming took off 5 bases at V and 7 bases at J, with 14 bases between the two ends. Germline lookup yields CDR1 MGHRA and CDR2 YSYEKL. CDR3 DNA: TGCGCCAGCAGCGATATAACAGGGACTGAAAAACTGTTTTTT. It encodes CASSDITGTEKLFF.